This T cell receptor (beta chain) was identified during a study of PD-1 blockade in classical Hodgkin lymphoma. The CDR3 is 10 amino acids. The germline CDR1 and CDR2 sequences are DFQATT and SNEGSKA (reference sequence). The V end lost 6 bases, the J end lost 11 bases, and 13 bases lay between the germline ends. Relapses following autologous stem cell transplantation were seen in all patients, with brentuximab vedotin exposure varying. Produced via immunoSEQ multiplex PCR; TCRdb's table is partial and in-frame only. The top ten hold roughly a tenth of the sample, which has over 90,000 clones, 75% to 90% seen once.

The V gene is TRBV20-1, the J gene TRBJ1-1; no definite D call. This receptor was identified in a human donor with classical Hodgkin lymphoma. Sequencing used peripheral blood mononuclear cells (PBMCs), obtained before the second cycle of nivolumab. The CDR3, as DNA: TGCAGTGCAGAAGGCCAGTCCGCTTTCTTT. Its protein is CSAEGQSAFF.